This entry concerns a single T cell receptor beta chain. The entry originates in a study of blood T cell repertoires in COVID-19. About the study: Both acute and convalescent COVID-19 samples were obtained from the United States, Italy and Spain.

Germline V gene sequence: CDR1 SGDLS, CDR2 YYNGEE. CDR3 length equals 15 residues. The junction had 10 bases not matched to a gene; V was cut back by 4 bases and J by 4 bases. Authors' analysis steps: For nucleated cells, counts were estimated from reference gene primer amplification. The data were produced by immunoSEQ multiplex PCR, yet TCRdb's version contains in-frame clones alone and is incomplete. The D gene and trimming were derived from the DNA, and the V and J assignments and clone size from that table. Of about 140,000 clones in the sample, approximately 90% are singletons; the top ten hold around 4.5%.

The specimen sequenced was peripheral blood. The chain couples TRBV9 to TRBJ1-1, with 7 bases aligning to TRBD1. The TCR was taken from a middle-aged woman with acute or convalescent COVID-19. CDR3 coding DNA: TGTGCCAGCAGCACCCGACAGGGAAGATCCACTGAAGCTTTCTTT. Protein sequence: CASSTRQGRSTEAFF.